This T cell receptor (beta chain) appears in the sequencing data of a study of shared clonotypes between healthy human individuals. Study observations and caveats: Clonotypes not shared had lower generation probabilities than those common to all four donors.

V was cut by 3 bases and J by 6 bases, with 12 bases left in between. CDR3 length: 14 residues. CDR1 is LNHDA and CDR2 is SQIVND in the germline V gene (reference sequence). The method was immunoSEQ multiplex PCR; TCRdb's version includes in-frame clones alone and lacks a portion of them. This table has more than 150,000 clones, around 93% appearing once. Note on this clone: Its antigen is undetermined.

Sequenced material: naive CD4+ T cells sorted from blood. Subset defined: CD45RA+ positively selected. The clonotype comes from a woman in her twenties or thirties in good health. The chain recombines TRBV19 with TRBJ2-1; D might be TRBD1 or TRBD2, each matching 6 bases. The CDR3 DNA follows: TGTGCCAGTAGTATCTGGGGGGCCTCCAATGAGCAGTTCTTC. It is translated as CASSIWGASNEQFF. The whole variable domain, filled in from reference TRBV19 and TRBJ2-1, reads DGGITQSPKYLFRKEGQNVTLSCEQNLNHDAMYWYRQDPGQGLRLIYYSQIVNDFQKGDIAEGYSVSREKKESFPLTVTSAQKNPTAFYLCASSIWGASNEQFFGPGTRLTVL.